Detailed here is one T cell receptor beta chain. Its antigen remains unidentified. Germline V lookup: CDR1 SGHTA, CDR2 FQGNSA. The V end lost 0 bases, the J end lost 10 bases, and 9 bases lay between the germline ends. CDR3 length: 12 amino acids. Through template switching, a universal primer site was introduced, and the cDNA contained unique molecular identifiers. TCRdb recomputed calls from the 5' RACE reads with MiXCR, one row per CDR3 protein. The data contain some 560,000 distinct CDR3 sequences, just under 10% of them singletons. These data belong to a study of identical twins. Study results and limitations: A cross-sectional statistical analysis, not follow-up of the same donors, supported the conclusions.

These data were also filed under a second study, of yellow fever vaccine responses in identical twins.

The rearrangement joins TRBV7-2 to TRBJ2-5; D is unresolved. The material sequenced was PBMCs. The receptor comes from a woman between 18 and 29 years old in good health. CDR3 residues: CASSLARPDQYF. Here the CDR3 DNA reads TGTGCCAGCAGCTTAGCGCGTCCAGACCAGTACTTC.